The 11 T cell receptor beta chains below come from one sample, sequenced in a study of control samples from healthy donors and cancer patients. The method was immunoSEQ multiplex PCR; TCRdb's version includes in-frame clones alone and lacks a portion of them. Here the sample spans roughly 70,000 clones, nearly 85% being singletons. Sequencing used blood. These receptors originate from a man in his forties or fifties in good health.

The chain employs TRBV19 and TRBJ2-7, with 10 bases that match TRBD2. The CDR3 loop spans 14 amino acids. After removal of 4 bases from V and 5 bases from J, the junction contained 5 bases not matched to a gene. From germline, CDR1 is LNHDA and CDR2 SQIVND (reference sequence). The CDR3 is CASSKAGGRDEQYF. CDR3 coding DNA: TGTGCCAGTAGTAAAGCGGGAGGGCGGGACGAGCAGTACTTC.

This sequence joins TRBV9 and TRBJ2-5; D is ambiguous. This CDR3 is built from 16 residues. Trimming took 0 bases from V and 2 from J, leaving 14 bases between them. The germline V gene has CDR1 SGDLS and CDR2 YYNGEE. DNA of the CDR3: TGTGCCAGCAGCGTAGGGTTGTCAGGTCGACAAGAGACCCAGTACTTC. Its translation is CASSVGLSGRQETQYF. Together with reference TRBV9 and TRBJ2-5, the CDR3 gives the full variable domain: DSGVTQTPKHLITATGQRVTLRCSPRSGDLSVYWYQQSLDQGLQFLIQYYNGEERAKGNILERFSAQQFPDLHSELNLSSLELGDSALYFCASSVGLSGRQETQYFGPGTRLLVL.

This chain uses TRBV11-3 with TRBJ1-4; perhaps TRBD1 as D (5 bases). CDR1 and CDR2 (germline): SGHNT, YENEEA. Trimming removed 8 bases from V and 7 bases from J, with 17 bases in between. This CDR3 contains 14 residues. The CDR3 protein is CASRSEGQGEKLFF. DNA for the CDR3: TGTGCCAGCCGCTCAGAGGGTCAGGGTGAAAAACTGTTTTTT.

This chain links TRBV7-2 with TRBJ2-5; TRBD1 matches at 7 bases. The V gene's germline CDR1 is SGHTA and CDR2 FQGNSA. CDR3 length equals 15 residues. The V gene end was trimmed by 3 bases and the J gene end by 4 bases; junction bases not matched to a gene: 8. CDR3 DNA: TGTGCCAGCAGCTTGCAAGGGGGCGCGGGAGAGACCCAGTACTTC. Translation gives CASSLQGGAGETQYF. The variable domain in full, completed from reference TRBV7-2 and TRBJ2-5, reads GAGVSQSPSNKVTEKGKDVELRCDPISGHTALYWYRQSLGQGLEFLIYFQGNSAPDKSGLPSDRFSAERTGGSVSTLTIQRTQQEDSAVYLCASSLQGGAGETQYFGPGTRLLVL.

V usage is TRBV7-2 and J usage is TRBJ1-6, with D uncertain. The V gene's germline CDR1 is SGHTA and CDR2 FQGNSA. V was trimmed by 4 bases and J by 0 bases, leaving 10 bases between them. This CDR3 spans 16 amino acids. CDR3 in DNA: TGTGCCAGCAGCTCCCGAGGCGGCTCCTATAATTCACCCCTCCACTTT. Encoded protein: CASSSRGGSYNSPLHF.

This chain links TRBV19 with TRBJ2-3, with TRBD2 matching 9 bases. This CDR3 region has 14 residues. CDR1 is LNHDA and CDR2 is SQIVND in the germline V gene (reference sequence). Trimming at V came to 6 bases and at J to 3 bases, leaving 4 bases not matched to a gene. CDR3 amino acids: CASRVRGGTDTQYF. The CDR3, as DNA: TGTGCCAGTAGAGTGCGGGGGGGAACAGATACGCAGTATTTT. The whole variable domain, filled in from reference TRBV19 and TRBJ2-3, reads DGGITQSPKYLFRKEGQNVTLSCEQNLNHDAMYWYRQDPGQGLRLIYYSQIVNDFQKGDIAEGYSVSREKKESFPLTVTSAQKNPTAFYLCASRVRGGTDTQYFGPGTRLTVL.

This chain joins TRBV6-6 and TRBJ1-1, with no clear D. Trimming cost V 8 bases and J 5 bases, with 12 bases left between them. Germline V gives CDR1 MNHNY, CDR2 SVGAGI (reference sequence). The CDR3 contains 12 residues. CDR3 DNA sequence: TGTGCCAGCGTGTCCGGCACGACTGAAGCTTTCTTT. This codes for CASVSGTTEAFF.

The J gene is TRBJ2-2, the V gene TRBV5-6; weak D call: TRBD1 (6 bases). The CDR3 length is 15 residues. Germline lookup yields CDR1 SGHDT and CDR2 YYEEEE. Trimming removed 0 bases at V and 1 base at J, with 7 bases between. CDR3 region: CASSLEGENTGELFF. The CDR3 bases are TGTGCCAGCAGCTTGGAGGGGGAGAACACCGGGGAGCTGTTTTTT.

The chain couples TRBV24-1 to TRBJ1-2, with TRBD1 matching over 7 bases. The CDR3 consists of 15 residues. Trimming took 2 bases from V and 5 from J; bases not matched to a gene: 7. Germline-derived CDR1 and CDR2 are KGHDR and SFDVKD. In nucleotides, the CDR3 is TGTGCCACCAGTGATTCAGGATACAGGGGTTATGGCTACACCTTC. Translation: CATSDSGYRGYGYTF.

In this sample, this clone turned up once. The CDR3 sequence is CATSRDRDQYF. The CDR3 nucleotides read TGTGCCACCAGCAGAGATCGGGATCAGTACTTC. V is TRBV15 and J is TRBJ2-4, with D perhaps matching TRBD2 (5 bases). V lost 0 bases to trimming and J lost 12 bases, with 6 bases between them. Germline CDR1 LNHNV, CDR2 YYDKDF (reference sequence). The CDR3 totals 11 residues.

The chain combines TRBV7-2 with TRBJ2-3; 8 positions match TRBD2. V lost 5 bases, J lost 6 bases, and 16 bases stayed unmatched. Looked up from germline, CDR1 is SGHTA and CDR2 is FQGNSA. The CDR3 is made up of 17 amino acids. The CDR3 sequence is CASSRDSGLGGSDTQYF. CDR3 coding DNA: TGTGCCAGCAGCCGGGACTCGGGACTAGGAGGTTCGGATACGCAGTATTTT.